This TCR beta chain stems from a study of neurological immune-mediated disorders. Study outcomes and limitations: The level of TCR clonal expansion was highest in patients with HTLV-1-associated myelopathy and lowest in multiple sclerosis, where it fell below the level seen in healthy controls.

Regarding time point: longitudinal time-point 2. 2 million PBMCs stored at -80 C were the source of the unsorted libraries. This clonotype rates as medium-sized. The antigen is not known. By 5'RACE with 10-nucleotide random UMIs, the cDNA was made. TCRdb called the 5' RACE reads again in MiXCR, with one record for every CDR3 protein. The sample shows around 90,000 distinct CDR3 sequences, about 13% of them seen only once. V lost 0 bases, J lost 8 bases, and 8 bases stayed unmatched. This CDR3 is 15 amino acids long. The V gene's germline CDR1 is SGHRS and CDR2 YFSETQ. This clonotype was sampled from a female donor with HTLV-1-associated myelopathy (HAM/TSP). The V gene is TRBV5-1, the J gene TRBJ2-1, with 7 nucleotides matching TRBD1. The sequencing sample was made of PBMCs. The CDR3, as DNA: TGCGCCAGCAGCTTGGCTCGACAGGGAAGCGATGAGCAGTTCTTC. Its protein product is CASSLARQGSDEQFF.